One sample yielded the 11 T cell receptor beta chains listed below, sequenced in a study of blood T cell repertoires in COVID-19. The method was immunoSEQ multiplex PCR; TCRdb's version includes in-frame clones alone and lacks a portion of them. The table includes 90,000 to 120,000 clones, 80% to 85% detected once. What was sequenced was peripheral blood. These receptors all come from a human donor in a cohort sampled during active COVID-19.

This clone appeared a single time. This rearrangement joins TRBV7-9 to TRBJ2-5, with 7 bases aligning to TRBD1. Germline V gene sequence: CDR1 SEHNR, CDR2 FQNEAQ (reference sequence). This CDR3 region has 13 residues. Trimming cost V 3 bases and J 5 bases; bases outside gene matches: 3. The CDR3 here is CASSFLDRETQYF. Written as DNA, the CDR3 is TGTGCCAGCAGCTTCCTGGACAGGGAGACCCAGTACTTC.

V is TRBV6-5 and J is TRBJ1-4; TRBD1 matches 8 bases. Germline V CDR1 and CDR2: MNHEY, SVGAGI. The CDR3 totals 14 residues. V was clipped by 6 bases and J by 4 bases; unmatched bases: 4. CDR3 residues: CASSQQGVNEKLFF. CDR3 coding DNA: TGTGCCAGCAGCCAACAGGGGGTTAATGAAAAACTGTTTTTT.

The CDR3 here is CAIRPDYRAGYTF. CDR3 nucleotide sequence: TGTGCCATCCGGCCCGATTACAGGGCTGGCTACACCTTC. V gene TRBV2 combines with J gene TRBJ1-2, with D tentatively TRBD1 (6 bases). Trimming shortened V by 10 bases and J by 7 bases, and 19 bases separated the two germline ends. Per germline, CDR1 SNHLY and CDR2 FYNNEI. CDR3 length: 13 amino acids.

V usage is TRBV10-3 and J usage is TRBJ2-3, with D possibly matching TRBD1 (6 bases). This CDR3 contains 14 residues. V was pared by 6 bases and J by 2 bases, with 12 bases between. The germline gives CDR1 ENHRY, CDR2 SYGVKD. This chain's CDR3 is CAIRTGIATDTQYF. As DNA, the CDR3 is TGTGCCATCAGAACAGGGATTGCCACAGATACGCAGTATTTT.

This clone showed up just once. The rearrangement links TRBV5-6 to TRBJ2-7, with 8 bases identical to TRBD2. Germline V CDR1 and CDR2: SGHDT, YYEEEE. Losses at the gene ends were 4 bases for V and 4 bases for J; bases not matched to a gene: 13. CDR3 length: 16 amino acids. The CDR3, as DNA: TGTGCCAGCAGCCCCACGAGGGCGGGAGGAGGGTACGAGCAGTACGTC. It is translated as CASSPTRAGGGYEQYV.

For the CDR3, the DNA is TGTGCCAGCTCACCAATTCTGCTCGGTCAGAACACCGGGGAGCTGTTTTTT. This translates into CASSPILLGQNTGELFF. The rearrangement links TRBV18 to TRBJ2-2; unclear D gene. Trimming pared 2 bases from V and 1 base from J, leaving 14 bases between. Germline-derived CDR1 and CDR2 are KGHSH and LQKENI. CDR3 length: 17 residues.

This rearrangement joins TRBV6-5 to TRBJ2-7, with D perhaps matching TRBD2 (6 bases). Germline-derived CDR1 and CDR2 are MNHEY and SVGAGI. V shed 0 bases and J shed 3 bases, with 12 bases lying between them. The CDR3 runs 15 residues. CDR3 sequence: CASSYSWGEGYEQYF. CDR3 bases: TGTGCCAGCAGTTACTCGTGGGGGGAAGGCTACGAGCAGTACTTC.

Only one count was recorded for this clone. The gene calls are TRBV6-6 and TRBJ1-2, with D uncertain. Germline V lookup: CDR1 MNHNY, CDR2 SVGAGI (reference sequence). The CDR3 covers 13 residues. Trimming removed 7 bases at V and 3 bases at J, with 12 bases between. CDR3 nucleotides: TGTGCCAGCAAAGAGGGTCAGGACTATGGCTACACCTTC. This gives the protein CASKEGQDYGYTF.

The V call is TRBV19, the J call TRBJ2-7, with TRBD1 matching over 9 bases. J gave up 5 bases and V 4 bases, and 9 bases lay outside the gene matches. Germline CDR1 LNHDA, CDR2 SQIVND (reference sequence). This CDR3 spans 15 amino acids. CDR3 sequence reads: CASSTPGQGTHEQYF. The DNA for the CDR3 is TGTGCCAGTAGTACCCCGGGACAGGGTACCCACGAGCAGTACTTC.

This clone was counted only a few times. The CDR3 loop is CASSHRSGTSGTDTQYF. In nucleotides, the CDR3 is TGTGCCAGCAGCCATAGATCCGGGACTAGCGGCACAGATACGCAGTATTTT. The V gene is TRBV3-1 (or the pseudogene TRBV3-2), the J gene TRBJ2-3; 10 positions match TRBD2. The CDR3 runs to 17 residues. The J segment lost 1 base and the V segment lost 3 bases, leaving 7 bases of the junction unmatched. The germline V gene encodes CDR1 LGHDT and CDR2 YNNKEL (reference sequence).

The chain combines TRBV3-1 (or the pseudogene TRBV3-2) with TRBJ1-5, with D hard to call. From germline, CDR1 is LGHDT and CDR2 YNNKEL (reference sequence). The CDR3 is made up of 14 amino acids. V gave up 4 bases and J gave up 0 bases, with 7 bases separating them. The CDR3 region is CASSPQVSNQPQHF. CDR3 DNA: TGTGCCAGCAGCCCTCAGGTTAGCAATCAGCCCCAGCATTTT.